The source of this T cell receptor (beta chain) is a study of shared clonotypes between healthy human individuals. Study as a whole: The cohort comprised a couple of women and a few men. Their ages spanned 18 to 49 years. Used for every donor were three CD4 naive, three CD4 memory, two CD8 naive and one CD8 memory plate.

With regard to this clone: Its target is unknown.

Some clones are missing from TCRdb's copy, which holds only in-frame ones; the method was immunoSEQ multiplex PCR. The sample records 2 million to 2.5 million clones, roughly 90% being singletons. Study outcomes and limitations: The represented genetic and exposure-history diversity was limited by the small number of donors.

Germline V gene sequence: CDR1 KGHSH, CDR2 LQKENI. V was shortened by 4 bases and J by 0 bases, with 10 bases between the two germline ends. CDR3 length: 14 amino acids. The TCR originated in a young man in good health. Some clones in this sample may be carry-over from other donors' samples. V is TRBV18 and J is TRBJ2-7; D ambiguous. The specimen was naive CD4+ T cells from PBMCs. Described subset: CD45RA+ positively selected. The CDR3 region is CASSLLESSYEQYF. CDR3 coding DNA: TGTGCCAGCTCACTGTTAGAGAGCTCCTACGAGCAGTACTTC.